Shown below are 25 T cell receptor beta chains from a single sample sequenced in a study of vaccination and CD4 T cells after COVID-19. Treatment noted: roughly 10-day PBMC culture with coronavirus spike peptide pools or control peptides (ViraFEST assay). CD4+ T cells of the unexposed donor were collected before the COVID-19 pandemic (2011-2018). The Oncomine TCR Beta short-read assay sequenced DNA from cultured CD4+ T cells. Genomic DNA was isolated from CD4+ T cells that had been cultured. TCRdb independently ran MiXCR on the PCR reads; one entry per CDR3 protein. Among thousands of distinct CDR3 sequences, around 35% were seen once, and the ten largest hold about 32%. Their target antigens are unknown. The material sequenced was CD4+ T cells from blood, cultured in vitro. Receptors were obtained from a human donor in good health.

The V and J genes are TRBV7-9 and TRBJ2-1, with D hard to call. V shed 1 base and J shed 8 bases, with 12 bases lying between them. Germline CDR1 and CDR2: SEHNR and FQNEAQ (reference sequence). CDR3 length: 14 residues. CDR3 nucleotide sequence: TGTGCCAGCAGCTTAGAGAAGGTCAGCTATGAGCAGTTCTTC. Amino acids: CASSLEKVSYEQFF.

The chain employs TRBV24-1 and TRBJ2-3, with no clear D. With 4 bases removed from V and 3 bases from J, the gap between germline ends came to 13 bases. The V gene's germline CDR1 is KGHDR and CDR2 SFDVKD. The CDR3 has 15 amino acids. The chain's CDR3 is CATSDTRTATDTQYF. For the CDR3, the DNA is TGTGCCACCAGTGACACGCGGACGGCAACAGATACGCAGTATTTT.

The sample holds a few counts of this clonotype. V and J are TRBV19 and TRBJ2-7; possibly TRBD1 or TRBD2 for D (5 bases each). Trimming shortened V by 3 bases and J by 3 bases, and 12 bases separated the two germline ends. This CDR3 spans 14 amino acids. Looked up from germline, CDR1 is LNHDA and CDR2 is SQIVND (reference sequence). The CDR3 loop is CASSIGTGSYEQYF. The CDR3 DNA is TGTGCCAGTAGTATTGGGACGGGGAGCTACGAGCAGTACTTC.

The V and J genes are TRBV11-3 and TRBJ1-1; a weak D match, TRBD1 (6 bases). Germline V gene sequence: CDR1 SGHNT, CDR2 YENEEA. CDR3 length: 13 residues. V was pared by 3 bases and J by 4 bases, with 9 bases between. CDR3 DNA: TGTGCCAGCAGCTTTACAGGGTTCACTGAAGCTTTCTTT. Translating it yields CASSFTGFTEAFF.

The chain carries TRBV7-2 and TRBJ1-5; tentatively, D is TRBD1 (6 bases). Trimming cost V 1 base and J 4 bases, with 11 bases left between them. The CDR3 is 15 residues long. Germline V gives CDR1 SGHTA, CDR2 FQGNSA. CDR3 loop: CASSLVQGGNQPQHF. Written as DNA, the CDR3 is TGTGCCAGCAGCTTAGTACAGGGAGGGAATCAGCCCCAGCATTTT.

The chain links TRBV27 to TRBJ2-3; 9 positions match TRBD2. The length of the CDR3 is 16 residues. V gave up 6 bases and J gave up 4 bases; unmatched junction bases: 11. CDR1 MNHEY and CDR2 SMNVEV come from the germline V gene (reference sequence). Here the CDR3 reads CASSALAGVRSDTQYF. The DNA for the CDR3 is TGTGCCAGCAGCGCCTTAGCGGGAGTGAGGTCAGATACGCAGTATTTT.

This clonotype showed up just a few times. CDR3 sequence: CASSLGGAWGYTF. The CDR3 nucleotides are TGCGCCAGCAGCTTGGGAGGGGCCTGGGGCTACACCTTC. J is TRBJ1-2 and V is TRBV5-1; a weak D match, TRBD1 (5 bases). Germline lookup yields CDR1 SGHRS and CDR2 YFSETQ. Trimming took off 0 bases at V and 8 bases at J, with 11 bases between the two ends. This CDR3 contains 13 residues.

This clonotype was recorded a few times. The chain couples TRBV19 to TRBJ1-1, with a weak D call TRBD1 (5 bases). The V end lost 6 bases, the J end lost 5 bases, and 16 bases lay between the germline ends. This CDR3 contains 14 residues. Germline V gives CDR1 LNHDA, CDR2 SQIVND (reference sequence). CDR3 nucleotides: TGTGCCAGTAGGTTCCCAGGGAGTTGGACTGAAGCTTTCTTT. Translating it yields CASRFPGSWTEAFF.

The chain carries TRBV5-1 and TRBJ2-2; 7 positions agree with TRBD2. V lost 2 bases to trimming and J lost 4 bases; unmatched junction nucleotides: 5. This CDR3 is built from 15 residues. CDR1 and CDR2 (germline): SGHRS, YFSETQ. In nucleotides, the CDR3 is TGCGCCAGCAGCTTACCTAGCGGCTCCACCGGGGAGCTGTTTTTT. Translation gives CASSLPSGSTGELFF.

This clonotype was detected only a few times. CDR3 sequence reads: CASSLQADYGYTF. The CDR3 coding sequence is TGTGCCAGCAGTTTACAGGCTGACTATGGCTACACCTTC. J is TRBJ1-2 and V is TRBV28; the D is unclear. This CDR3 comprises 13 residues. Trimming removed 2 bases at V and 3 bases at J, with 7 bases between. Germline CDR1 and CDR2: MDHEN and SYDVKM.

The sample holds a few counts of this clonotype. CDR3: CASSYSASGNSPLHF. In DNA, the CDR3 is TGTGCCAGCAGTTACTCGGCTTCAGGGAATTCACCCCTCCACTTT. V usage is TRBV6-2 or TRBV6-3 and J usage is TRBJ1-6, with a possible D match to TRBD1 (5 bases). The germline CDR1 and CDR2 sequences are MNHEY and SVGEGT. V gave up 0 bases and J gave up 7 bases, with 10 bases separating them. The CDR3 spans 15 residues.

This clonotype occurred a few times. The gene calls are TRBV4-1 and TRBJ1-1; TRBD1 might be the D (5 bases). Germline V lookup: CDR1 MGHRA, CDR2 YSYEKL. The V gene lost 1 base and the J gene lost 1 base, with 10 bases spanning the gap. The CDR3 is 15 residues long. In DNA, the CDR3 is TGCGCCAGCAGCCAAGGCGGGGGTCAGAACACTGAAGCTTTCTTT. Translation gives CASSQGGGQNTEAFF.

The chain employs TRBV6-1 and TRBJ1-6; 7 bases are a match to TRBD1. The CDR3 loop spans 12 amino acids. Germline CDR1 reads MNHNS; CDR2 reads SASEGT. With 7 bases clipped from V and 9 bases from J, the junction kept 3 bases outside the gene matches. The CDR3 bases are TGTGCCAGCAAAGGGGGCGCTTCACCCCTCCACTTT. The encoded protein is CASKGGASPLHF.

J is TRBJ2-1 and V is TRBV5-1; D could derive from TRBD1 or TRBD2 (5 bases each). Germline V gene sequence: CDR1 SGHRS, CDR2 YFSETQ. Deletions cut 4 bases from V and 9 bases from J, with 14 bases between. The CDR3 length is 13 residues. This chain's CDR3 is CASSLRDESEQFF. In DNA form, the CDR3 reads TGCGCCAGCAGCCTTAGGGACGAATCTGAGCAGTTCTTC.

This rearrangement joins TRBV28 to TRBJ1-1; D call uncertain. Germline V gene sequence: CDR1 MDHEN, CDR2 SYDVKM. Trimming cost V 6 bases and J 4 bases, with 9 bases left between them. The CDR3 is 12 amino acids. CDR3 sequence: CASRVGSTEAFF. The CDR3 region has the DNA TGTGCCAGCAGGGTGGGGAGCACTGAAGCTTTCTTT.

This clonotype was detected a few times. V is TRBV20-1 and J is TRBJ2-7; D may correspond to TRBD1 or TRBD2 (6 bases each). Per germline, CDR1 DFQATT and CDR2 SNEGSKA (reference sequence). CDR3 length: 16 residues. The V and J ends lost 3 bases and 4 bases respectively, with 22 bases between them. The CDR3 DNA reads as TGCAGTGCTAGTAGCCCCAAGAGGGGGGCGGGGTACGAGCAGTACTTC. Translated: CSASSPKRGAGYEQYF.

The rearrangement links TRBV28 to TRBJ2-4; D remains ambiguous. The CDR3 is 13 amino acids. V was pared by 1 base and J by 5 bases, with 6 bases between. The germline gives CDR1 MDHEN, CDR2 SYDVKM. In DNA form, the CDR3 reads TGTGCCAGCAGTTTATCAGAGGAAAACATTCAGTACTTC. This codes for CASSLSEENIQYF.

This clonotype was seen a few times. The genes are TRBV6-5 and TRBJ1-2; D possibly corresponds to TRBD1 (5 bases). Between the trimmed V and J ends, which lost 4 bases and 3 bases, there was a span of 15 bases. This CDR3 spans 15 amino acids. Germline CDR1 is MNHEY and CDR2 is SVGAGI. The CDR3 DNA reads as TGTGCCAGCAGTTCAGGGACCCAACCCTACTATGGCTACACCTTC. As protein: CASSSGTQPYYGYTF.

The V and J genes are TRBV30 and TRBJ1-5, with D hard to call. In germline, CDR1 is GTSNPN, CDR2 SVGIG (reference sequence). The CDR3 covers 13 residues. V was pared by 0 bases and J by 6 bases, with 9 bases between. The CDR3 region is CAWSVEGIQPQHF. CDR3 nucleotide sequence: TGTGCCTGGAGTGTTGAGGGAATTCAGCCCCAGCATTTT.

This clonotype came up once. The rearrangement uses TRBV2 and TRBJ2-7; unclear D gene. Germline loops: CDR1 SNHLY, CDR2 FYNNEI. Deletions cut 5 bases from V and 0 bases from J, with 11 bases between. This CDR3 is built from 14 residues. DNA of the CDR3: TGTGCCAGCAGTCCGATTTTAAGCTCCTACGAGCAGTACTTC. Residues: CASSPILSSYEQYF.

This clonotype was detected a few times. The chain employs TRBV19 and TRBJ1-2; TRBD1 might be the D (5 bases). CDR1 and CDR2 from the germline V gene are LNHDA and SQIVND (reference sequence). The CDR3 has 15 residues. V lost 4 bases and J lost 4, with 16 bases in between. Here the CDR3 reads CASSKVGQSFYGYTF. CDR3 DNA: TGTGCCAGTAGTAAGGTCGGACAAAGCTTCTATGGCTACACCTTC.

This clonotype occurred a few times. The chain has TRBV6-5 and TRBJ2-1; D may be TRBD1 (6 bases). This CDR3 region has 15 residues. The germline V and J ends were trimmed by 4 bases and 1 base, with 11 bases remaining between them. The germline CDR1 and CDR2 sequences are MNHEY and SVGAGI. CDR3 sequence: CASSSSRGSYNEQFF. CDR3 nucleotides: TGTGCCAGCAGTTCCTCTAGGGGGTCCTACAATGAGCAGTTCTTC.

In this sample, this clonotype is medium-sized. DNA for the CDR3: TGTGCCAGCAGCCTGGCCCACAGGGCGTCCGGTGGCTACACCTTC. It specifies CASSLAHRASGGYTF. The chain carries TRBV7-2 and TRBJ1-2; a weak D match, TRBD1 (6 bases). The CDR3 covers 15 residues. Germline V CDR1 and CDR2: SGHTA, FQGNSA. The germline V and J ends were trimmed by 5 bases and 7 bases, with 20 bases remaining between them.

The rearrangement joins TRBV2 to TRBJ2-5; a weak D match, TRBD1 (6 bases). Germline assignment: CDR1 SNHLY and CDR2 FYNNEI. The CDR3 totals 12 residues. Deletions cut 6 bases from V and 5 bases from J, with 10 bases between. In DNA form, the CDR3 reads TGTGCCAGCAGCGCGCAGGGGGAGACCCAGTACTTC. It codes for CASSAQGETQYF.

This clonotype was counted between two and nine times. The V gene is TRBV28, the J gene TRBJ1-6; TRBD1 might be the D (5 bases). The V end was cut by 2 bases, the J end by 7 bases, with 15 bases between. CDR3 size: 16 residues. CDR1 and CDR2 (germline): MDHEN, SYDVKM. CDR3: CASSLVSQGENSPLHF. The CDR3 DNA reads TGTGCCAGCAGTTTAGTGTCCCAGGGAGAAAATTCACCCCTCCACTTT. The full variable domain, in which reference TRBV28 and TRBJ1-6 provide the parts outside the CDR3, is DVKVTQSSRYLVKRTGEKVFLECVQDMDHENMFWYRQDPGLGLRLIYFSYDVKMKEKGDIPEGYSVSREKKERFSLILESASTNQTSMYLCASSLVSQGENSPLHFGNGTRLTVT.